This is a list of T cell receptor beta chains from one sample in a study of response to subunit inactivated influenza vaccine. TCRdb re-analysed the RT-PCR reads in MiXCR, keeping a single row per CDR3 protein. The table records about 540,000 distinct CDR3 sequences, approximately 22% of them present only once. In addition, the sample was reused for a study of T cells expressing NK-cell markers.

The input for sequencing was CD4+ T cells sorted from PBMCs, taken about 11 days after vaccination. These receptors all come from a man between 50 and 59 years old who received an inactivated influenza vaccine. Each CDR3 is given with its conserved first and last residue.

v_call: TRBV2; j_call: TRBJ2-5; cdr3_aa: CASSKLAGAKGTQYF
v_call: TRBV6-5; j_call: TRBJ1-2; cdr3_aa: CASRAGGGPITF
v_call: TRBV7-2; j_call: TRBJ2-4; cdr3_aa: CASSLGGGGYAKNIQYF
v_call: TRBV20-1; j_call: TRBJ1-2; cdr3_aa: CSAGTVNYGYTF
v_call: TRBV18; j_call: TRBJ1-3; cdr3_aa: CASPGPGSAGNTIYF
v_call: TRBV4-1; j_call: TRBJ1-3; cdr3_aa: CASSQGAVGNTIYF
v_call: TRBV11-1; j_call: TRBJ2-2; cdr3_aa: CASSLALAGVSGELFF
v_call: TRBV27; j_call: TRBJ2-2; cdr3_aa: CASSLVAANTGELFF
v_call: TRBV2; j_call: TRBJ2-7; cdr3_aa: CASREGQISYEQYF
v_call: TRBV7-9; j_call: TRBJ2-7; cdr3_aa: CASSSALGEQYF
v_call: TRBV14; j_call: TRBJ1-6; cdr3_aa: CASRGSGSPLHF
v_call: TRBV7-2; j_call: TRBJ1-4; cdr3_aa: CASSSRGGSNEKLFF